At least ten counts were recorded for the clone carrying this T cell receptor (beta chain). The data derive from a study of identical twins. TCRdb reanalysed the 5' RACE reads using MiXCR and keeps one entry per CDR3 protein. The repertoire holds around 1.7 million distinct CDR3 sequences, with under 35% as singletons. Healthy Caucasian individuals made up all the donors. With 5 bases clipped from V and 5 bases from J, the junction kept 3 bases outside the gene matches. From germline, CDR1 is ENHRY and CDR2 SYGVKD. This CDR3 region has 13 residues. This clonotype originated in a newborn girl in good health. The sequenced sample consisted of cord blood. The gene calls are TRBV10-3 and TRBJ1-2, with 9 nucleotides matching TRBD1. CDR3 in amino acids: CAISQGTGYGYTF. For the CDR3, the DNA is TGTGCCATCAGTCAAGGGACAGGGTATGGCTACACCTTC.